The clone carrying this T cell receptor beta chain was found once. Every subset's genomic DNA went evenly onto several immunoSEQ plates. Per the study methods: In the immunoSEQ data, sequences were junction-only and lacked quality scores, so filtering differed. Clones were read by immunoSEQ multiplex PCR, and TCRdb kept only the in-frame ones, dropping some. V and J calls and clone size are copied from that table; D and trimming were computed from the DNA. The table records 450,000 to 600,000 clones, approximately 85% of them present only once. The unsorted samples had tens of millions of PBMCs used for genomic DNA. The record originates from a study of shared clonotypes between healthy human individuals. V was pared by 2 bases and J by 8 bases, with 10 bases between. Germline lookup yields CDR1 MNHEY and CDR2 SMNVEV (reference sequence). This CDR3 contains 13 residues.

Input material: PBMCs. The chain couples TRBV27 to TRBJ1-5; D uncertain. This receptor was taken from a woman between 40 and 50 years old in good health. Some clones in this sample may be carry-over from other donors' samples. In nucleotides, the CDR3 is TGTGCCAGCAGTTTAATGGGGTATGAGCCCCAGCATTTT. As protein: CASSLMGYEPQHF.